The source of this TCR beta chain is a study of cytomegalovirus exposure and HLA in healthy donors. Overall study findings and caveats: Cytomegalovirus-associated TCR beta chains were listed, numbering 164. A later analysis found common viral pathogens apparently linked to several of the most significant clusters. Roughly uniform sequencing depth across donors was assumed, possibly incorrectly.

Germline assignment: CDR1 SGHVS and CDR2 FQNEAQ. V lost 3 bases and J 4 bases, leaving 12 bases between the germline ends. The CDR3 has 14 amino acids. A remark on this clone: The antigen remains undetermined.

The PCR made use of 60 Vbeta and 13 Jbeta primers. Profiled with immunoSEQ multiplex PCR; TCRdb holds only in-frame clones, not every one. The sample carries 210,000 or so clones, over 80% recorded once. The chain carries TRBV7-8 and TRBJ2-5; D is possibly TRBD2 (6 bases). The sequence came from a boy under 10 years old in good health and CMV-seronegative. The sequenced sample consisted of PBMCs. The chain's CDR3 is CASSLGGAVETQYF. In nucleotides, the CDR3 is TGTGCCAGCAGCTTGGGGGGAGCGGTAGAGACCCAGTACTTC.